Listed here is a single T cell receptor (beta chain). The CDR3 is made up of 14 amino acids. CDR1 and CDR2 from the germline V gene are SGHTA and FQGNSA. The junction had 6 bases not matched to a gene; V was cut back by 5 bases and J by 4 bases. This entry is derived from a study of cytomegalovirus exposure and HLA in healthy donors. 13 Jbeta primers and 60 Vbeta primers were used for the PCR. This table comes from immunoSEQ multiplex PCR, and its TCRdb copy is limited to in-frame clones, with some not included. The sample has approximately 140,000 clones, around 79% seen once; the top ten hold approximately 3%.

The clonotype originates from a female donor in good health and CMV-seronegative. Sequencing was performed on PBMCs. The chain links TRBV7-2 to TRBJ2-7; 9 bases agree with TRBD2. CDR3 in DNA: TGTGCCAGCAGCCCAGCGGGGGGCAAATACGAGCAGTACTTC. Its translation: CASSPAGGKYEQYF. The full variable domain, in which reference TRBV7-2 and TRBJ2-7 provide the parts outside the CDR3, is GAGVSQSPSNKVTEKGKDVELRCDPISGHTALYWYRQSLGQGLEFLIYFQGNSAPDKSGLPSDRFSAERTGGSVSTLTIQRTQQEDSAVYLCASSPAGGKYEQYFGPGTRLTVT.